This passage covers 27 T cell receptor beta chains from one sample sequenced in a study of vaccination and CD4 T cells after COVID-19. The treatment: approximately nine-day PBMC culture with coronavirus spike peptide pools or control peptides (ViraFEST assay). The antigens these receptors bind are not known. The study sequenced cultured CD4+ T cell DNA using the Oncomine TCR Beta short-read assay. TCRdb passed the PCR reads through MiXCR, listing each CDR3 protein once. Found here are more than 20,000 distinct CDR3 sequences, roughly 44% of them singletons; the top ten hold approximately 7.6%. The sequencing sample was made of CD4+ T cells from blood, cultured in vitro. The receptor source for this set is a human donor who had recovered from COVID-19.

The sample holds a few counts of this clonotype. The rearrangement uses TRBV11-2 and TRBJ1-2; TRBD1 matches 9 bases. The CDR3 runs 14 residues. The V and J ends lost 6 bases and 6 bases, in that order; junction bases with no gene match: 8. The germline CDR1 and CDR2 sequences are SGHAT and FQNNGV. The DNA of the CDR3 is TGTGCCAGCAGGAAACCTGGGACAGGGAATGGCTACACCTTC. As protein: CASRKPGTGNGYTF. The full variable domain, with the rest looked up from reference TRBV11-2 and TRBJ1-2, is EAGVAQSPRYKIIEKRQSVAFWCNPISGHATLYWYQQILGQGPKLLIQFQNNGVVDDSQLPKDRFSAERLKGVDSTLKIQPAKLEDSAVYLCASRKPGTGNGYTFGSGTRLTVV.

This clonotype was seen a handful of times. The chain links TRBV24-1 to TRBJ2-3; D ambiguous. This CDR3 has 15 amino acids. From germline, CDR1 is KGHDR and CDR2 SFDVKD. The V gene lost 3 bases and the J gene lost 8 bases, with 17 bases spanning the gap. The CDR3 nucleotides are TGTGCCACCAGTGATCCCTCTCATTTGGGCGGTACGCAGTATTTT. Amino acid sequence: CATSDPSHLGGTQYF.

This clonotype was found a few times. The genes are TRBV5-4 and TRBJ2-1, with D possibly matching TRBD2 (5 bases). The CDR3 has 15 residues. Between the trimmed V and J ends, which lost 0 bases and 0 bases, there was a span of 7 bases. Germline V gene data show CDR1 as SGHNT and CDR2 as YYREEE (reference sequence). CDR3: CASSLGGSSYNEQFF. CDR3 in DNA: TGTGCCAGCAGCTTGGGAGGGAGCTCCTACAATGAGCAGTTCTTC.

V is TRBV7-9 and J is TRBJ2-2; TRBD1 matches 8 bases. Trimming at V came to 5 bases and at J to 4 bases, leaving 9 bases not matched to a gene. Germline lookup yields CDR1 SEHNR and CDR2 FQNEAQ (reference sequence). The CDR3 is made up of 16 amino acids. CDR3 nucleotides: TGTGCCAGCAGCCGGACGACAGGGGCCAGCACCGGGGAGCTGTTTTTT. Translated: CASSRTTGASTGELFF.

The genes are TRBV7-3 and TRBJ1-2, with 8 bases identical to TRBD1. Trimming took 4 bases from V and 5 from J; bases not matched to a gene: 12. The CDR3 totals 16 residues. The germline V gene encodes CDR1 SGHTA and CDR2 FQGTGA. CDR3 in amino acids: CASSSSGGPLSYGYTF. The CDR3 DNA reads as TGTGCCAGCAGCTCCTCAGGGGGCCCCCTGAGTTATGGCTACACCTTC.

J is TRBJ1-6 and V is TRBV6-4; 9 bases align to TRBD1. Germline V gene lookup returns CDR1 MRHNA and CDR2 SNTAGT. V shed 4 bases, J shed 7 bases, and the junction held 2 bases outside the gene matches. There are 14 residues in the CDR3. The CDR3 sequence is CASSAGTGNSPLHF. In DNA, the CDR3 is TGTGCCAGCAGTGCCGGGACAGGGAATTCACCCCTCCACTTT.

This clonotype is medium-sized. DNA of the CDR3: TGCAGTGCTAGAGAAGGGGACTATAATTCACCCCTCCACTTT. It translates to CSAREGDYNSPLHF. The rearrangement uses TRBV20-1 and TRBJ1-6; D possibly corresponds to TRBD1 (5 bases). This CDR3 has 14 residues. Germline CDR1 DFQATT, CDR2 SNEGSKA (reference sequence). V lost 0 bases, J lost 3 bases, and 6 bases lay in between.

This clonotype has just a few counts. J is TRBJ1-3 and V is TRBV28; a weak D match, TRBD1 (5 bases). Deletions cut 2 bases from V and 4 bases from J, with 6 bases between. This CDR3 contains 13 residues. Germline V gives CDR1 MDHEN, CDR2 SYDVKM. This CDR3 reads CASSLGGGNTIYF. The CDR3 DNA sequence: TGTGCCAGCAGTTTAGGGGGGGGAAACACCATATATTTT.

The chain carries TRBV6-1 and TRBJ1-5, with a possible D match to TRBD1 (5 bases). Germline loops: CDR1 MNHNS, CDR2 SASEGT. This CDR3 is 20 amino acids long. V was trimmed by 2 bases and J by 0 bases, leaving 23 bases between them. The CDR3 loop is CASSEWGRGGGVYSNQPQHF. In nucleotides, the CDR3 is TGTGCCAGCAGTGAATGGGGACGGGGTGGTGGTGTATATAGCAATCAGCCCCAGCATTTT.

This clonotype was seen a few times. Here the CDR3 DNA reads TGTGCCAGCAGTTTAAGAGATATCGGCAATCAGCCCCAGCATTTT. Its protein is CASSLRDIGNQPQHF. The genes are TRBV28 and TRBJ1-5; D is unclear. The CDR3 spans 15 residues. Between the trimmed V and J ends, which lost 2 bases and 2 bases, there was a span of 10 bases. Looked up from germline, CDR1 is MDHEN and CDR2 is SYDVKM.

V is TRBV29-1 and J is TRBJ1-2; D is ambiguous. The germline gives CDR1 SQVTM, CDR2 ANQGSEA. Trimming took 7 bases from V and 2 from J, leaving 8 bases between them. The CDR3 is made up of 11 amino acids. In nucleotides, the CDR3 is TGCAGCGCCGACACCAACTATGGCTACACCTTC. Residues: CSADTNYGYTF.

V usage is TRBV20-1 and J usage is TRBJ2-3; TRBD2 might be the D (6 bases). The V end was cut by 3 bases, the J end by 3 bases, with 10 bases between. The CDR3 covers 13 residues. Germline V gives CDR1 DFQATT, CDR2 SNEGSKA (reference sequence). CDR3: CSASGRGTDTQYF. The CDR3 bases are TGCAGTGCTAGCGGGAGAGGGACAGATACGCAGTATTTT.

This clonotype has just a few counts. J is TRBJ1-2 and V is TRBV6-5, with TRBD1 matching 8 bases. Trimming at V came to 2 bases and at J to 10 bases, leaving 6 bases not matched to a gene. The length of the CDR3 is 13 residues. The V gene's germline CDR1 is MNHEY and CDR2 SVGAGI. The CDR3 region is CASSYVAGGLYTF. The DNA of the CDR3 is TGTGCCAGCAGTTACGTGGCAGGGGGCCTCTACACCTTC.

In its sample, this clonotype was seen once. The gene calls are TRBV5-8 and TRBJ2-6; 14 bases map to TRBD2. Losses at the gene ends were 4 bases for V and 2 bases for J; bases not matched to a gene: 8. Germline V gene data show CDR1 as SGHTS and CDR2 as YDEGEE. The CDR3 totals 19 residues. CDR3 loop: CASSVKTSGRATGANVLTF. Here the CDR3 DNA reads TGTGCCAGCAGCGTGAAGACTAGCGGGAGGGCCACTGGGGCCAACGTCCTGACTTTC. The full variable domain, completed using reference TRBV5-8 and TRBJ2-6, is EAGVTQSPTHLIKTRGQQATLRCSPISGHTSVYWYQQALGLGLQFLLWYDEGEERNRGNFPPRFSGRQFPNYSSELNVNALELEDSALYLCASSVKTSGRATGANVLTFGAGSRLTVL.

This clonotype was found a few times. V and J are TRBV6-2 or TRBV6-3 and TRBJ1-1; D remains unclear. Germline V gene data show CDR1 as MNHEY and CDR2 as SVGEGT. The CDR3 has 13 residues. Between the trimmed V and J ends, which lost 4 bases and 1 base, there was a span of 7 bases. For the CDR3, the DNA is TGTGCCAGCAGTTGGTCCACGAACACTGAAGCTTTCTTT. Translated, it gives CASSWSTNTEAFF.

Here the CDR3 DNA reads TGTGCCAGCTCCGCGCCAGGGGGGGAAGACATTCAGTACTTC. This sequence encodes CASSAPGGEDIQYF. V gene TRBV2 combines with J gene TRBJ2-4; D possibly uses TRBD1 or TRBD2 (7 bases each). Trimming stripped 8 bases from V and 8 bases from J, with 19 bases between. Germline V gene lookup returns CDR1 SNHLY and CDR2 FYNNEI. The CDR3 extends over 14 amino acids.

This sequence joins TRBV5-6 and TRBJ2-7; D tentatively fits TRBD1 or TRBD2 (5 bases each). There are 16 residues in the CDR3. CDR1 is SGHDT, CDR2 YYEEEE, per germline. V was cut by 2 bases and J by 0 bases, with 15 bases left in between. CDR3 protein: CASSLGTYTTSYEQYF. Here the CDR3 DNA reads TGTGCCAGCAGCTTAGGGACCTATACAACCTCCTACGAGCAGTACTTC.

Only a few counts were recorded for this clonotype. The chain recombines TRBV20-1 with TRBJ2-1, with 7 bases that match TRBD2. Trimming took 2 bases from V and 8 from J; bases not matched to a gene: 12. Germline V gene lookup returns CDR1 DFQATT and CDR2 SNEGSKA (reference sequence). The CDR3 contains 15 residues. The CDR3 DNA is TGCAGTGCTAGAAAGCCGGACGGACTAGTGCATGAGCAGTTCTTC. This translates into CSARKPDGLVHEQFF.

The table lists this clonotype with a few counts. The gene calls are TRBV20-1 and TRBJ1-6; D is unclear. The length of the CDR3 is 14 residues. Germline lookup yields CDR1 DFQATT and CDR2 SNEGSKA (reference sequence). V was shortened by 3 bases and J by 9 bases, with 15 bases between the two germline ends. CDR3 nucleotides: TGCAGTGCTAGTAAGGGCGCGGGTGGTTCACCCCTCCACTTT. Translated, it gives CSASKGAGGSPLHF.

This clonotype turned up a few times. The V call is TRBV20-1, the J call TRBJ2-1; perhaps TRBD1 as D (6 bases). Germline V gene data show CDR1 as DFQATT and CDR2 as SNEGSKA (reference sequence). V was cut by 6 bases and J by 3 bases, with 21 bases left in between. The CDR3 has 16 amino acids. The CDR3 here is CSAGEAPGANYNEQFF. CDR3 in DNA: TGCAGTGCGGGAGAGGCCCCAGGGGCTAACTACAATGAGCAGTTCTTC.

This clonotype was counted between two and nine times. This chain connects TRBV19 to TRBJ2-3, with TRBD2 as a possible D gene (6 bases). CDR1 and CDR2 from the germline V gene are LNHDA and SQIVND (reference sequence). The ends were cut back, 3 bases at V and 6 bases at J, with 19 bases in the middle. This CDR3 is 16 amino acids long. The CDR3 loop is CASSMSGTPPGDTQYF. The CDR3 bases are TGTGCCAGTAGTATGTCCGGGACTCCCCCGGGGGATACGCAGTATTTT.

The rearrangement joins TRBV11-3 to TRBJ2-4; 7 bases line up with TRBD1. The CDR3 is 13 residues long. CDR1 and CDR2 from the germline V gene are SGHNT and YENEEA. After removal of 3 bases from V and 5 bases from J, the junction contained 1 base not matched to a gene. CDR3 amino acids: CASSFDRENIQYF. CDR3 nucleotide sequence: TGTGCCAGCAGCTTCGACAGGGAAAACATTCAGTACTTC.

The chain uses TRBV29-1 and TRBJ2-3; a possible D gene is TRBD1 (6 bases). Germline-derived CDR1 and CDR2 are SQVTM and ANQGSEA. V lost 4 bases and J lost 1, with 6 bases in between. The CDR3 spans 12 residues. The CDR3 nucleotides read TGCAGCGTTGGGGGGCGCACAGATACGCAGTATTTT. This encodes CSVGGRTDTQYF.

The rearrangement joins TRBV20-1 to TRBJ1-4; 8 bases align to TRBD1. CDR3 length: 13 residues. Per the germline V gene, CDR1 is DFQATT and CDR2 is SNEGSKA (reference sequence). CDR3 nucleotide sequence: TGCAGCGTTACAGGGGGGGCAAATGAAAAACTGTTTTTT. It yields the protein CSVTGGANEKLFF.

A word on this clonotype: An end of the junction differs from the germline gene, which may be a read error. The gene calls are TRBV6-5 and TRBJ2-1; no definite D call. CDR3 length equals 15 residues. In germline, CDR1 is MNHEY, CDR2 SVGAGI. CDR3 sequence reads: CASGYDTRSYNEQFF. The CDR3 DNA reads TGTGCCAGCGGTTACGACACACGATCCTACAATGAGCAGTTCTTC.

This chain links TRBV5-6 with TRBJ1-2, with D possibly matching TRBD1 (5 bases). CDR3 length: 16 residues. The V gene's germline CDR1 is SGHDT and CDR2 YYEEEE. V lost 4 bases to trimming and J lost 7 bases, with 23 bases between them. The CDR3 loop reads CASSMDPGGIAPGYTF. In nucleotides, the CDR3 is TGTGCCAGCAGCATGGATCCGGGGGGGATTGCCCCTGGCTACACCTTC. Based on the CDR3 plus reference TRBV5-6 and TRBJ1-2, the full variable domain is DAGVTQSPTHLIKTRGQQVTLRCSPKSGHDTVSWYQQALGQGPQFIFQYYEEEERQRGNFPDRFSGHQFPNYSSELNVNALLLGDSALYLCASSMDPGGIAPGYTFGSGTRLTVV.

The gene calls are TRBV20-1 and TRBJ1-2, with D maybe TRBD1 (5 bases). The CDR3 runs to 15 residues. Looked up from germline, CDR1 is DFQATT and CDR2 is SNEGSKA (reference sequence). V shed 0 bases and J shed 7 bases, with 18 bases lying between them. The CDR3 reads CSARDEGPRQAGYTF. As DNA, the CDR3 is TGCAGTGCTAGAGATGAGGGGCCGCGCCAGGCTGGCTACACCTTC.